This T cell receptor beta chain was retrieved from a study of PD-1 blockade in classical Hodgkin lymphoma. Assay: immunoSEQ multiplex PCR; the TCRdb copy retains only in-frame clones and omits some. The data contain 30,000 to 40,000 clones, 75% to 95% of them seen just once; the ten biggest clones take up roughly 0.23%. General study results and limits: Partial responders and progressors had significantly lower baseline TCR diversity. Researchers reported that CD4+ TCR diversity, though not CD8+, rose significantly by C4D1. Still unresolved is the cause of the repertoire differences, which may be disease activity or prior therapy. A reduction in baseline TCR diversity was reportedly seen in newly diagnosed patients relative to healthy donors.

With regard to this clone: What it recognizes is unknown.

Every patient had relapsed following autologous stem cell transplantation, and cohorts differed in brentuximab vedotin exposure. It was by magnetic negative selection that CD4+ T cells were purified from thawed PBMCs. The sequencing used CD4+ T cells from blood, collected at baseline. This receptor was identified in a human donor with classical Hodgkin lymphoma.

The CDR3 protein is CASSPKAGVADTQYF. CDR3 DNA sequence: TGTGCCAGCAGCCCGAAAGCGGGAGTGGCAGATACGCAGTATTTT. This chain joins TRBV7-8 and TRBJ2-3; TRBD2 matches 8 bases. CDR3 length: 15 residues. The germline CDR1 and CDR2 sequences are SGHVS and FQNEAQ. The V segment lost 5 bases and the J segment 4 bases; nucleotides outside the gene matches: 8.